This T cell receptor (beta chain) is from a study of cytomegalovirus exposure and HLA in healthy donors (dated by TCRdb to about 2017). For the wider study: According to an earlier analysis of a few hundred of the donors, roughly 180 million T cells yielded some 120 million unique TCR beta sequences and about 300 Gb of sequence data. To predict cytomegalovirus infection status, the study brought together high-throughput TCR immunosequencing, statistical association of individual TCRs with disease status, and machine learning. The number of typed donors differed by locus: about 620-630 for A, B, C, DRB1 and DQB1; 500 to 550 for DQA1; about 600 for DPA1; and about 470 for DPB1. Besides the first cohort of approximately 710 subjects, a separate validation cohort made up of 95 to 150 different subjects was used. HLA typing included class I and class II loci at four-digit resolution. Rather than drawing on any new phenotypic data, the later analysis identified candidate immune exposures from TCR beta sequences and the way those sequences occurred across donors. Donor age, sex, ethnicity and CMV serostatus were compiled alongside the repertoire data. The aim of the study was to test whether cataloging public T cell receptors could identify signatures of past pathogen exposure. Of the 350 to 400 genotyped donors, over 70% fell in the genetic ancestry cluster associated with self-reported Caucasian donors. Among a few hundred genotyped donors of the cohort, an average of approximately 250,000 unique TCR beta nucleotide sequences were sequenced per donor, around 20% of them non-productive. An early release covering just under 650 HLA-typed donors comprised approximately 300 gigabases of sequencing data and 65 million to 100 million unique TCR sequences. All discovery cohort repertoires had been generated using a single sequencing platform. Several DR-DQ haplotypes were handled as single units for association and clustering because linkage in the cohort was strong. The study used immunosequencing to profile the T cell repertoires of approximately 640 subjects and linked those repertoires to cytomegalovirus serostatus. An earlier analysis of around 640 of the donors used high-throughput TCR beta sequencing to judge whether each TCR beta V gene segment behaved as functional or pseudogenic. A later genetic analysis took genome-wide SNP genotypes for 398 of the 666 donors and used that subset as a discovery cohort. A later analysis re-analyzed previously published TCR beta repertoires from several hundred donors and added high-resolution HLA genotyping to study TCR occurrence patterns.

The cohort was made up of approximately 670 healthy bone marrow donors. At the time of sampling, every cohort member was nominally healthy, though immune exposures that went unrecorded were likely present. The donor tested CMV seropositive, placing the donor among the 250 to 350 seropositive members of the cohort. Every donor gave a peripheral blood sample, and the peripheral blood mononuclear cells from that sample were used for TCR beta sequencing. The Qiagen DNeasy Blood Extraction Kit was used to extract genomic DNA from the blood cell samples. Overall study outcomes, separate from this receptor: It was suggested by the authors that the approach could potentially be generalized to other disease states and immunological phenotypes. Roughly 17 rarely observed V segments, including chromosome 9 orphons, were excluded from the earlier analysis of about 500 of the donors because counts were too low. In this cohort, only TCR beta chains were sequenced, and detectable features were limited by the absence of alpha or paired-chain data. In an earlier analysis of 587 of the donors, most TCR beta V segments appeared in productive rearrangements about 87% or about 30% of the time, broadly matching IMGT annotations. A further reported finding was that TCR beta sequences accurately predicted the HLA-A and HLA-B alleles for most subjects in the first cohort. The study gave a list of about 150 TCR beta chains associated with cytomegalovirus. In a later analysis, several top co-occurrence clusters were reported to appear linked to parvovirus B19, influenza, CMV and Epstein-Barr virus. In a later analysis, TCR association rates were found to vary across HLA loci, with the most associated TCRs seen for DRB1 alleles and the fewest for HLA-C alleles. A cluster of highly shared sequence variants was judged likely to be a technical artifact of the sequencing pipeline. Linkage disequilibrium might explain the correlated functional status among segregating V segments, but an unknown experimental factor could not be ruled out. While some public TCRs were present in many individuals, most TCR sequences turned up only very rarely across donors. Presence/absence analyses assumed roughly uniform sequencing depth across donors, an assumption that may not hold. Because the 87-base-pair reads could not distinguish some IMGT-functional V segments, including TRBV6-2 and TRBV6-3, those segments were excluded. Most CMV-associated TCR beta chains appeared to be HLA-restricted in a later analysis, and the HLA associations seemed to be driven largely by CMV exposure. For the cohort, immune exposure information was limited to CMV serostatus. In a later genetic analysis, fewer N-insertions in productive TCRs were reported among donors in an Asian-associated ancestry cluster than the roughly 700-donor mean. In vitro tests confirmed that a few of the cytomegalovirus-associated TCR beta chains recognize cytomegalovirus antigens. Cytomegalovirus status was reported to be diagnosed by the classifier with high specificity and sensitivity in both the original and validation cohorts. HLA typing was unavailable for some donors at each locus, so association tests used only the typed subset. In a later genetic analysis, a missense DCLRE1C variant was associated with V-gene and J-gene trimming of TCR beta chains, and the association was replicated in an independent cohort. A later analysis associated 16,951 TCR beta sequences with specific HLA alleles at a false discovery rate of 0.05. Strong co-occurrence of HLA alleles, especially DR and DQ, made assigning TCR associations to individual alleles difficult. Compared with equally common non-associated chains, HLA-associated TCR beta chains in a later analysis were more clonally expanded and had lower generation probabilities.

The junction shows trimming of 6 bases on V and 5 bases on J, plus 20 bases between the germline ends. Looking up the germline V gene yields CDR1 SGHAT and CDR2 FQNNGV. Spanning cysteine to phenylalanine, the CDR3 consists of 15 amino acids. Of the read, only the CDR3 DNA is kept; its 45 bases are in frame from base 1. The receptor library was made with the immunoSEQ multiplex PCR assay. A mixture of 60 forward primers for TCR Vbeta segments and 13 reverse primers for TCR Jbeta segments was used in the multiplex PCR. The CDR3 region of rearranged TCR beta genes was amplified from genomic DNA with a multiplex PCR assay. The Illumina HiSeq System was used to sequence the amplified TCR beta libraries as 87-base-pair reads. The source study handled its data this way. A later analysis counted 65 million to 90 million unique TCR beta chains across the 666 repertoires, and about 10 million of these chains were shared by at least two donors. To remove PCR and sequencing errors, raw reads were error-corrected and collapsed into unique sequences using a nearest-neighbor algorithm that merged closely related sequences. To assign V, D and J gene segments, CDR3 sequences were aligned to IMGT reference sequences. For a sequence to be retained, a match of at least six nucleotides to both a V gene segment and a J gene segment was required. A rearrangement was called productive if the CDR3 had no stop codons and remained in frame with V and J, and every other rearrangement was called non-productive. CDR3 was defined according to IMGT convention as the region running from the second conserved V-encoded cysteine to the conserved J-encoded phenylalanine. The earlier analysis of about 590 of the donors excluded sequences that lacked an unambiguous match to a single V gene segment. An earlier analysis of roughly 590 of the donors called V segments functional above 56.7% productive rearrangements and segregating when the between-donor standard deviation exceeded 5%. A statistical classification framework was built for diagnosing cytomegalovirus status from the catalog of TCR beta chain sequences. A later analysis assigned V and J genes by comparing TCR nucleotide sequences with IMGT/GENE-DB human TR gene sequences. A later analysis assigned CDR3 sequences and most-parsimonious VDJ recombination scenarios with the TCRdist pipeline. In a later analysis, each TCR beta chain was defined by its CDR3 amino acid sequence together with its V-gene family, and reads without a unique V-gene family were excluded. As a way to deal with suspected cross-contamination and a sequencing artifact, a later analysis dropped roughly 620 nucleotide sequences that were highly shared and had low generation probability. For each public chain, a later analysis derived a clonal expansion index from normalized ranks of inferred template counts within each repertoire. A later analysis computed generation probabilities with a VDJ recombination model fitted to out-of-frame rearrangements, and checked the results against IGoR. A later analysis scored TCR-TCR, TCR-HLA and TCR-CMV co-occurrence with hypergeometric tests, applying a repertoire-size bias correction to TCR pairs. In a later analysis, false discovery rates were estimated by permuting HLA or CMV assignments 20 times. In a later analysis, co-occurring TCRs were grouped with DBSCAN, and TCRdist sequence similarity was added when clustering was performed within HLA-allele-positive subsets. Repertoires with fewer than 30,000 or more than 120,000 public chains, plus five repertoires with anomalous nucleotide sharing, were excluded from co-occurrence clustering. The immuneACCESS repertoire file appears here via TCRdb, limited to in-frame rearrangements. These files lack a portion of the clones; in checked studies, under half of the deficit traces to unresolved V genes, and the cause of the others is not known. The V and J calls and clone size come from that table; D and trimming were worked out from the DNA. The sample table lists some 150,000 clones, around 80% of them with a count of one. The ten largest make up about a tenth of the sample.

In the case of this clone: Its specific antigen is unknown. The sample holds no much larger clone one base away, and base qualities are not on file.

This receptor was obtained from a man aged 18 to 30 in good health and CMV-seropositive. The sequence joins TRBV11-2 to TRBJ2-7; TRBD2 is a possible D gene, resting on 6 matching bases. The sequenced material came from PBMCs. The CDR3 protein is CASSRRGSRDHEQYF. DNA sequence: TGTGCCAGCAGTCGGAGGGGTTCCAGGGACCACGAGCAGTACTTC.